The T cell receptor (beta chain) under discussion was sequenced for a study of T cells in Graves' hyperthyroidism and ophthalmopathy. Study results and caveats: Blood also carried most thyroid clonotypes expanded above 0.001.

The study enrolled patients aged 18 to 65 with newly diagnosed hyperthyroidism of under 2 months' duration. Clinical symptoms, serum thyroxine, TRAb, thyroid ultrasound and orbital computed tomography informed diagnoses. Regarding this clonotype: Antigen unknown.

This CDR3 region has 13 residues. The germline V and J ends were trimmed by 0 bases and 6 bases, with 8 bases remaining between them. In germline, CDR1 is MNHEY, CDR2 SVGAGI. There were TCR beta CDR3 regions amplified from RNA transcripts. During a first-round RT-PCR of the TCR CDR3, the HTBI primer set was used. TCRdb called the multiplex PCR reads again in MiXCR, with one record for every CDR3 protein. The table shows about 400,000 distinct CDR3 sequences, with 15% to 18% occurring only once. The sequence came from a woman in her late teens or twenties with Graves' hyperthyroidism. The V and J genes are TRBV6-5 and TRBJ1-2; D not resolved. The specimen was blood. CDR3 protein: CASSYSNRNGYTF. The CDR3 nucleotides read TGTGCCAGCAGTTACTCGAACAGAAATGGCTACACCTTC.